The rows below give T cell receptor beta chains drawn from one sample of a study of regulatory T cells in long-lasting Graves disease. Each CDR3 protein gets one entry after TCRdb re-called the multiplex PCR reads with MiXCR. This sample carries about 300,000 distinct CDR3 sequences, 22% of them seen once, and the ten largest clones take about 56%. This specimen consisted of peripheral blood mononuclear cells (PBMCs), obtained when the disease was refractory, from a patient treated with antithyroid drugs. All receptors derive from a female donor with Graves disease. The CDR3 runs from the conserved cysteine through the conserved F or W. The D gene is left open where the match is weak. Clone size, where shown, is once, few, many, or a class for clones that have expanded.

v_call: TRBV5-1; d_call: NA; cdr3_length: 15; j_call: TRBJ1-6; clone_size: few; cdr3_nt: TGCGCCAGCAGCCCAACCTCAGGCTTGAATTCACCCCTCCACTTT; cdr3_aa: CASSPTSGLNSPLHF
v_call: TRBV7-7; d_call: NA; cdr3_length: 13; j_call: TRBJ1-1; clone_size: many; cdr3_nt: TGTGCTAGCAGCCCAAACATCAACACTGAAGCTTTCTTT; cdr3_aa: CASSPNINTEAFF
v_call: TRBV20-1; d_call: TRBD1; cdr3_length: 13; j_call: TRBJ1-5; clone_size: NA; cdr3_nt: TGCAGTGCTAGATACAGGGGAGGTTGGGCCCAGCATTTT; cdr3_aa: CSARYRGGWAQHF
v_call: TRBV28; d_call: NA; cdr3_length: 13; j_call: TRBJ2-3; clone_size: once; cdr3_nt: TGTGCCAGCTTAGAGGGGTCCACAGATACGCAGTATTTT; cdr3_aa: CASLEGSTDTQYF
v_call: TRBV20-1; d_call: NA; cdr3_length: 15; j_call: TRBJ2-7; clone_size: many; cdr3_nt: TGCAGTGCTAGCCCCCCCTTGGGTTCGACCTACGAGCAGTACTTC; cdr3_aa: CSASPPLGSTYEQYF
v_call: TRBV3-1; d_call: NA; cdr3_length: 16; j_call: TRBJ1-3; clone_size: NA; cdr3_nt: TGTGCCAGCAGCCAAGACCCAGGGATCTCTGGAAACACCATATATTTT; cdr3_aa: CASSQDPGISGNTIYF
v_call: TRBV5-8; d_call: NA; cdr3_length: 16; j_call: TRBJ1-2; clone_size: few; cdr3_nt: TGTGCCAGCAGCTTATGGGGGGTCACTACGGCCGTCGGCTACACCTTC; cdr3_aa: CASSLWGVTTAVGYTF
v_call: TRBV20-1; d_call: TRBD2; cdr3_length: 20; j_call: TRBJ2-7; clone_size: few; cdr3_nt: TGCAGTGCTCGAATGCTAACCGGGACTAGCGGGAGCCCCGACTCCTACGAGCAGTACTTC; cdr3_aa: CSARMLTGTSGSPDSYEQYF
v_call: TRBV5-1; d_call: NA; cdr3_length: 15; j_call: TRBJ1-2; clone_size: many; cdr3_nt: TGCGCCAGCAGCAGCGGCCCCAGGGAGCCCTATGGCTACACCTTC; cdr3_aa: CASSSGPREPYGYTF
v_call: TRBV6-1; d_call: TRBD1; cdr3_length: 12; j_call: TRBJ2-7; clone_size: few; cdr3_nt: TGTGCCAGCTGGGACAGGGTTGACGAGCAGTACTTC; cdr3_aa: CASWDRVDEQYF
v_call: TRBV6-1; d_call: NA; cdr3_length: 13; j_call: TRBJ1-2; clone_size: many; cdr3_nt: TGTGCCAGCGGGGACAACCTTCTCTATGGCTACACCTTC; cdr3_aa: CASGDNLLYGYTF
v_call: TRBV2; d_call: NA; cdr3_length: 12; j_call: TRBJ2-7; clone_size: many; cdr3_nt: TGTGCCAGCAGGCTTGACGTCTACGAGCAGTACTTC; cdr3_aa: CASRLDVYEQYF
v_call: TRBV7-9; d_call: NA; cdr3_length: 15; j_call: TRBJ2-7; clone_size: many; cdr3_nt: TGTGCCAGCAGCCAGGACTCCGATAGCTCCTACGAGCAGTACTTC; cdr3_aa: CASSQDSDSSYEQYF
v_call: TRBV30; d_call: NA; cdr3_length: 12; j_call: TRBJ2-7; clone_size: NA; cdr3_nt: TGTGCCTGGTCACGGGGTAACTACGAGCAGTACTTC; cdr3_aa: CAWSRGNYEQYF
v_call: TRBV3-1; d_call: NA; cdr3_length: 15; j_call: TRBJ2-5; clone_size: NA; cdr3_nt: TGTGCCAGCAGCCCCGTTGGGGAGTGGCAAGAGACCCAGTACTTC; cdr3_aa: CASSPVGEWQETQYF
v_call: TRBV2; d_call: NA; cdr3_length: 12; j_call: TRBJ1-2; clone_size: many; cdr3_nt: TGTGCCAGCAGTTCCTCAGGGTATGGCTACACCTTC; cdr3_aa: CASSSSGYGYTF
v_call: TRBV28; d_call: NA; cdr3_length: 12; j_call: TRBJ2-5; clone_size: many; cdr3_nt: TGTGCCAGCAGTCATAGAGGAGAGACCCAGTACTTC; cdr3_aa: CASSHRGETQYF
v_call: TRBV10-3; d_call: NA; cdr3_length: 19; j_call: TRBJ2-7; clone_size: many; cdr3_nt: TGTGCCATCAGTGAGTCGGTTTGGAGTGCCCCGAAGGTCTCCTACGAGCAGTACTTC; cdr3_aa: CAISESVWSAPKVSYEQYF
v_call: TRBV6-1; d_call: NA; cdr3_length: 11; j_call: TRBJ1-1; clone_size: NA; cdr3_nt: TGTGCCGCGGGAAGGGGCACTGAAGCTTTCTTT; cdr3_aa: CAAGRGTEAFF
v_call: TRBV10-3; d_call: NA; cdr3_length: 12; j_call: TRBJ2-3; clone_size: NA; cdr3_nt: TGTGCCAGCAGTTACGAGTGGGATACGCAGTATTTT; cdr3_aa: CASSYEWDTQYF
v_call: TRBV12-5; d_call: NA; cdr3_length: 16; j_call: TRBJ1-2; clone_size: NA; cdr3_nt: TGTGCTAGTGGTTTGCTTTGGGCGACAGACCCTTATGGCTACACCTTC; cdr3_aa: CASGLLWATDPYGYTF
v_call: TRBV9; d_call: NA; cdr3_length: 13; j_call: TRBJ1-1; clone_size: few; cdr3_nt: TGTGCCAGCAGCGCCGCAGGGGTAGGTGAAGCTTTCTTT; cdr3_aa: CASSAAGVGEAFF
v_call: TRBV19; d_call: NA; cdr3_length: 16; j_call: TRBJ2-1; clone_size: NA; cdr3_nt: TGTGCCAGTAGTCCCCAGGGTATCGGATCCTACAATGAGCAGTTCTTC; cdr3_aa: CASSPQGIGSYNEQFF
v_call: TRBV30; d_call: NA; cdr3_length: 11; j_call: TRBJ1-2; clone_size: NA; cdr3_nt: TGTGCCTGGTTTGGCCACTATGGCTACACCTTC; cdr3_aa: CAWFGHYGYTF
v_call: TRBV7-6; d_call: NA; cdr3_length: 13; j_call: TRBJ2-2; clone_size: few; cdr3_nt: TGTGCCAGCAGCCCTCAGGGTACCGGGGAGCTGTTTTTT; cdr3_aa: CASSPQGTGELFF
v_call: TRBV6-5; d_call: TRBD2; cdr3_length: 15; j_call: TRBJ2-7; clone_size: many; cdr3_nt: TGTGCCAGCAGTTACGGACTAGAGGACTCCTACGAGCAGTACTTC; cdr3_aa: CASSYGLEDSYEQYF
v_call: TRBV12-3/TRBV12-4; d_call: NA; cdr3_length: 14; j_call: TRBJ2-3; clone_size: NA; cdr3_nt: TGTGCCAGCAGTCTCCAGGGGCTCACAGATACGCAGTATTTT; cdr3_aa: CASSLQGLTDTQYF
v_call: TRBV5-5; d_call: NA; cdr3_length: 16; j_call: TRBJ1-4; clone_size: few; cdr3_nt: TGTGCCAGCAGCTTGGAGGGGCTGAGGACTAATGAAAAACTGTTTTTT; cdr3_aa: CASSLEGLRTNEKLFF
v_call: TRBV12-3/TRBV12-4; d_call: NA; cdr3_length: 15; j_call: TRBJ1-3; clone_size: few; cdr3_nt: TGTGCCAGCAGTACGGCGCACACCTCTGGAAACACCATATATTTT; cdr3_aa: CASSTAHTSGNTIYF
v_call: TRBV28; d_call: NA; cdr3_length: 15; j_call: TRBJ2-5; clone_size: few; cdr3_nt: TGTGCCAGCAGCCTAACGGCATTCACCCAAGAGACCCAGTACTTC; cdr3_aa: CASSLTAFTQETQYF
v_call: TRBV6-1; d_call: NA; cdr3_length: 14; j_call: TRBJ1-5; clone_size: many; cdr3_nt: TGTGCCAGCAGTGAAGTGGCGTCCGGGGATCCCCAGCATTTT; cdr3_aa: CASSEVASGDPQHF
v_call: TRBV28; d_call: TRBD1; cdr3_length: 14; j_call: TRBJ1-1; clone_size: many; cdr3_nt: TGTGCCAGCAACCCGACAGGGACAAACACTGAAGCTTTCTTT; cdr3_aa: CASNPTGTNTEAFF
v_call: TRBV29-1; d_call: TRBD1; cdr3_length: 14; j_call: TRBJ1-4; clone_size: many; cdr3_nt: TGCAGCGTTGAGGTTGTTGGGACAGGGGGAAAACTGTTTTTT; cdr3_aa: CSVEVVGTGGKLFF
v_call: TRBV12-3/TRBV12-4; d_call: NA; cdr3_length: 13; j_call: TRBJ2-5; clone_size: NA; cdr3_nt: TGTGCCAGCAGCCAGGACCCCCCCGAGACCCAGTACTTC; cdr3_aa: CASSQDPPETQYF
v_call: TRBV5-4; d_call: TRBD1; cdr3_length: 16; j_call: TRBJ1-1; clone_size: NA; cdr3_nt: TGTGCCAGCACCCCCGGACAGGCCGCGAATGTTCCTGAAGCTTTCTTT; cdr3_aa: CASTPGQAANVPEAFF
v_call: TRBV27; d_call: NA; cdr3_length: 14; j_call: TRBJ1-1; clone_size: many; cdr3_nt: TGTGCCAGCAGTTTAAGCGGGGTGAACACTGAAGCTTTCTTT; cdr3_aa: CASSLSGVNTEAFF
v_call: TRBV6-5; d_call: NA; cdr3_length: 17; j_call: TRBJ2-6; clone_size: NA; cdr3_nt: TGTGCCAGCAGTTACGGGGCCCCCACCTCTGGGGCCAACGTCCTGACTTTC; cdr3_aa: CASSYGAPTSGANVLTF
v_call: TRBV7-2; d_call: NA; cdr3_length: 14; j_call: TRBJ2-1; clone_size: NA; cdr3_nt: TGTGCCAGCAGCACGGGACTGGCTGTCAATGAGCAGTTCTTC; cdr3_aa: CASSTGLAVNEQFF
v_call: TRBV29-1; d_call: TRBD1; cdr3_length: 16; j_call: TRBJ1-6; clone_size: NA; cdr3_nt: TGCAGCGTGCCGGCGGACAGGGGGGAGTATAATTCACCCCTCCACTTT; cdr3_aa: CSVPADRGEYNSPLHF
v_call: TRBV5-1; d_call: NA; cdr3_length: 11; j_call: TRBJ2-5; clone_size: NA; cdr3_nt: TGCGCCAGCAGCTGGGACGGCGGAGAGTACTTC; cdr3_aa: CASSWDGGEYF
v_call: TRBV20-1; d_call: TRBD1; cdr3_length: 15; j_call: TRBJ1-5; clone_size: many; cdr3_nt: TGCAGTGCTAGACAGGACAGGGACCTACATCAGCCCCAGCATTTT; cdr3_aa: CSARQDRDLHQPQHF
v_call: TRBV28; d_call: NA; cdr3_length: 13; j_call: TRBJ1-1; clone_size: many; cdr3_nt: TGCGCCAGCAGCTTGTCTGGGAACACTGAAGCTTTCTTT; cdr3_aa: CASSLSGNTEAFF
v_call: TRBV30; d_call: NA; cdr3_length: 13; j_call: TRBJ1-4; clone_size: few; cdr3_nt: TGTGCCTGGAGTGGAGGAGAGAGGGAAAAACTGTTTTTT; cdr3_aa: CAWSGGEREKLFF
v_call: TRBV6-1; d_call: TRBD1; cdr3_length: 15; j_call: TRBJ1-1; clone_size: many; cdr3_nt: TGTGCCAGCAGACCGGGACAGGGGCAGGTCACTGAAGCTTTCTTT; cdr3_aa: CASRPGQGQVTEAFF
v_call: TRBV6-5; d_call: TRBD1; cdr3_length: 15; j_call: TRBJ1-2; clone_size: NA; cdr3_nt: TGTGCCAGCAGATACACCGGGACAGGGGGCGATGGCTACACCTTC; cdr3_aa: CASRYTGTGGDGYTF
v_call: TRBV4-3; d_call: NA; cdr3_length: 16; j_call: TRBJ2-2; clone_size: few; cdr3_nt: TGCGCCAGCAGCCAAGATTTCGGAGGTCGGGCCGGGGAGCTGTTTTTT; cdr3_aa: CASSQDFGGRAGELFF
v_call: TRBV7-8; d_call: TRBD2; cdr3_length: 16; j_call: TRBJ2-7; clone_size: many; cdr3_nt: TGTGCCAGCAGCTTAGTAGGTTTAGCGGGAGGTGTCGAGCAGTACTTC; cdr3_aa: CASSLVGLAGGVEQYF
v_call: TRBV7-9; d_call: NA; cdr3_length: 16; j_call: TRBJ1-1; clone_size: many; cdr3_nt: TGTGCCAGCAGCATGGCGGGGGAGATTTTGCACGCTGAAGCTTTCTTT; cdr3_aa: CASSMAGEILHAEAFF
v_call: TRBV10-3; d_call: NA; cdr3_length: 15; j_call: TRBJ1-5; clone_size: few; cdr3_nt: TGTGCCATCAGTGATGGAACAGATTTGAATCAGCCCCAGCATTTT; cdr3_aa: CAISDGTDLNQPQHF
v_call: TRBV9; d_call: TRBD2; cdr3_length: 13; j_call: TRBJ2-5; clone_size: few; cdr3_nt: TGTGCCAGCAGTCGGGAGGGCTGGGAGACCCAGTACTTC; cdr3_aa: CASSREGWETQYF
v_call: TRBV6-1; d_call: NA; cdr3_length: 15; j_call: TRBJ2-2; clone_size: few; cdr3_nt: TGTGCCAGCAGTAAAGGACAGAGGGGGGCCGGGGAGCTGTTTTTT; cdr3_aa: CASSKGQRGAGELFF
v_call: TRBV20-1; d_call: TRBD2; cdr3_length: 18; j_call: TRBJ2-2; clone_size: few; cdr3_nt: TGCAGTGCTAGAGATTATGGAGGCGGGAGGGCCAGGACCGGGGAGCTGTTTTTT; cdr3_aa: CSARDYGGGRARTGELFF
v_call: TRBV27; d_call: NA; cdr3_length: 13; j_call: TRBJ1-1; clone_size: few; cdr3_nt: TGTGCCAGCCCGGTTACTCAGAACACTGAAGCTTTCTTT; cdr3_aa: CASPVTQNTEAFF
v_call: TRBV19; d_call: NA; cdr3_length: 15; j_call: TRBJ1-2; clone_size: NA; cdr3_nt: TGTGCCAGTAGTATAGAACCGGAAGCTAACTGTGGCTACACCTTC; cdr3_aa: CASSIEPEANCGYTF
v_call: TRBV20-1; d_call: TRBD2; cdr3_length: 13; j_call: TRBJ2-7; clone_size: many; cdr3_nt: TGCAGTGCTGAGGGACTAGTCGTCTACGAGCAGTACTTC; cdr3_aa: CSAEGLVVYEQYF
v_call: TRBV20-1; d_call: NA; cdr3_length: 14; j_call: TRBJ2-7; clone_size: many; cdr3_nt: TGCAGTGCTAGAGCATTACGGGAGTACAACGAGCAGTACTTC; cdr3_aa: CSARALREYNEQYF
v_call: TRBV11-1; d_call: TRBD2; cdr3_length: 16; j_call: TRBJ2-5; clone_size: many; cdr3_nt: TGTGCCAGCAGCCCCGGCGCGGCGGGAGGAGGAGAGACCCAGTACTTC; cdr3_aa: CASSPGAAGGGETQYF
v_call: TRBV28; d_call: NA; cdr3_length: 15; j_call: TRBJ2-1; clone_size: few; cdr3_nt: TGTGCCAGCAGTTTATGGGACTCCCCTAGTAATGAGCAGTTCTTC; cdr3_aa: CASSLWDSPSNEQFF
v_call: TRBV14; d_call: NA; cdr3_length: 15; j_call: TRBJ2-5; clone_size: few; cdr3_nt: TGTGCCAGCAGCCAAGTAGGGACGCAACCCCCGACCCAGTACTTC; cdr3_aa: CASSQVGTQPPTQYF
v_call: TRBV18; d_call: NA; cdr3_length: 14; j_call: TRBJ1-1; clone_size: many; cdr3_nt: TGTGCCAGCTCACCTATGCAGGGGAGGACTGAAGCTTTCTTT; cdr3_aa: CASSPMQGRTEAFF